This T cell receptor beta chain was recovered during a study of beta chain features in type 1 diabetes. Expressed TCRB transcripts were sequenced because the isolated RNA had all been reverse transcribed beforehand. Measured with immunoSEQ multiplex PCR; TCRdb has only the in-frame clones, and not every one. The sample lists almost 350,000 clones; 8% were seen once. Each sorted population was over 95% pure. This clone was seen a few times. The TCR originated in a woman between 18 and 30 years old in good health. The sequenced sample was central memory CD4+ T cells from blood.

The CDR3 reads CATSTGSYNEQFF. Written as DNA, the CDR3 is TGTGCCACCAGCACAGGGTCCTACAATGAGCAGTTCTTC. The chain recombines TRBV15 with TRBJ2-1, with a possible D match to TRBD1 (5 bases). Trimming took 4 bases from V and 1 from J, leaving 5 bases between them. CDR3 length equals 13 residues. In germline, CDR1 is LNHNV, CDR2 YYDKDF (reference sequence).